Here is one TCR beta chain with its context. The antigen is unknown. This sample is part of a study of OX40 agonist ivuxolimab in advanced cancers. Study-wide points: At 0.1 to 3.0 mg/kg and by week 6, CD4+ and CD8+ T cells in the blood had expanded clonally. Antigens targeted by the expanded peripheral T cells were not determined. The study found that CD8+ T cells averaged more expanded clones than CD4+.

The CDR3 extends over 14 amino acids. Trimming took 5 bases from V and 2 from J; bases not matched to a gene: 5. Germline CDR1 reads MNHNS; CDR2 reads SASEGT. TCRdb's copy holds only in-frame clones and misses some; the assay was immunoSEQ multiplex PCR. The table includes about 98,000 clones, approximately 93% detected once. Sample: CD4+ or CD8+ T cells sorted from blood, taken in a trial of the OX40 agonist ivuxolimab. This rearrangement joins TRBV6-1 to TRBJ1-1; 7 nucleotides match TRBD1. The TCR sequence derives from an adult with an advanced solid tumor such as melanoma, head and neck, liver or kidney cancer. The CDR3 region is CASSPDRDNTEAFF. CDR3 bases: TGTGCCAGCAGTCCCGACAGGGACAACACTGAAGCTTTCTTT.